This T cell receptor beta chain was sequenced in a study of CXCR4 blockade with PD-1 therapy in pancreatic cancer. Overall study findings and caveats: Antigen-specificity overlap of convergent dominant clones remained unconfirmed. Tumors were clonally expanded, mean 0.14 versus 0.05 in healthy blood. Clone frequency correlated with its number of distinct nucleotide rearrangements.

On this clone itself: The antigen is undetermined.

Generated by immunoSEQ multiplex PCR, the TCRdb table keeps only in-frame clones and is missing some. Here the sample spans a few hundred clones, roughly 44% being singletons. CDR1 is LNHDA, CDR2 SQIVND, per germline (reference sequence). The CDR3 extends over 15 amino acids. The V gene end was trimmed by 8 bases and the J gene end by 2 bases; junction bases not matched to a gene: 10. The archived tumor blocks came from patients without neoadjuvant therapy before resection. The genes are TRBV19 and TRBJ2-7, with TRBD1 matching 9 bases. The sample consisted of tumor tissue. This clonotype originated in a human donor with pancreatic ductal adenocarcinoma. CDR3 DNA sequence: TGTGCCAGTTCGGACAGGGGTGTTAAAGCCTACGAGCAGTACTTC. Translated, it gives CASSDRGVKAYEQYF.